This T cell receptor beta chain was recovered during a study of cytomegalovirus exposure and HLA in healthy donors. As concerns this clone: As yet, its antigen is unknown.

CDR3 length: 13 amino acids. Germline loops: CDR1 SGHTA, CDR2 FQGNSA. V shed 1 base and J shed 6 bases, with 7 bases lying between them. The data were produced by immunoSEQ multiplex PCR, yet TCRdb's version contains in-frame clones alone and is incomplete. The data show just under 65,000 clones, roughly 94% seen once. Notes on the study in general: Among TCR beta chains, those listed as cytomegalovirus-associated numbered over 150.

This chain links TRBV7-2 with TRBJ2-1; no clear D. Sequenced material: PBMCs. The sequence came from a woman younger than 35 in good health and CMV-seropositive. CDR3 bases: TGTGCCAGCAGCTTAGGCAGGTTCAATGAGCAGTTCTTC. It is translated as CASSLGRFNEQFF. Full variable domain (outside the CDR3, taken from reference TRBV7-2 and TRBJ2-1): GAGVSQSPSNKVTEKGKDVELRCDPISGHTALYWYRQSLGQGLEFLIYFQGNSAPDKSGLPSDRFSAERTGGSVSTLTIQRTQQEDSAVYLCASSLGRFNEQFFGPGTRLTVL.